The 24 T cell receptor beta chains listed next were all sequenced from one sample in a study of T-cell memory formation after mild COVID-19. One entry per CDR3 protein results from TCRdb running MiXCR on the 5' RACE reads. The sample lists around 500,000 distinct CDR3 sequences, 18% seen once, with 9% to 15% in the top ten. Material for sequencing was PBMCs or a T cell subset sorted from them (not recorded which). Every receptor here comes from an adult woman who had mild COVID-19 (a few samples of this study predate the infection). Cell type and time point are not known.

The CDR3 region has the DNA TGTGCCACCAGTGATTTTCAACAGGGAGATACGCAGTATTTT. Residues: CATSDFQQGDTQYF. The J gene is TRBJ2-3, the V gene TRBV24-1; weak D call: TRBD1 (6 bases). Trimming stripped 1 base from V and 5 bases from J, with 9 bases between. The CDR3 is 14 residues long. CDR1 is KGHDR, CDR2 SFDVKD, per germline.

There are many counts of this clonotype. The genes are TRBV12-3 or TRBV12-4 and TRBJ2-7, with unresolved D. The CDR3 contains 13 residues. Deletions cut 1 base from V and 1 base from J, with 5 bases between. This CDR3 is CASSLDESYEQYF. The CDR3 coding sequence is TGTGCCAGCAGTTTAGACGAGTCCTACGAGCAGTACTTC.

The J gene is TRBJ1-5, the V gene TRBV12-3 or TRBV12-4; D perhaps matches TRBD1 (6 bases). V was pared by 4 bases and J by 7 bases, with 20 bases between. The CDR3 sequence is 16 residues long. This CDR3 is CASSSVGGGFGQPQHF. The DNA of the CDR3 is TGTGCCAGCAGTTCCGTTGGGGGGGGCTTTGGACAGCCCCAGCATTTT.

This clonotype appeared a few times. The V gene is TRBV18, the J gene TRBJ2-2; maybe TRBD1 (6 bases). V was cut by 0 bases and J by 4 bases, with 9 bases left in between. CDR3 length: 15 amino acids. CDR1 and CDR2 (germline): KGHSH, LQKENI. CDR3 nucleotides: TGTGCCAGCTCACCACCGGCAGGGGCCACCGGGGAGCTGTTTTTT. It encodes CASSPPAGATGELFF.

This clonotype has a handful of counts. This sequence joins TRBV6-2 or TRBV6-3 and TRBJ2-7, with D possibly matching TRBD2 (5 bases). The CDR3 is 12 residues long. The V end was cut by 7 bases, the J end by 0 bases, with 7 bases between. Germline V CDR1 and CDR2: MNHEY, SVGEGT. Written as DNA, the CDR3 is TGTGCCAGCAATGACTACTCCTACGAGCAGTACTTC. Protein product: CASNDYSYEQYF.

This sequence joins TRBV11-2 and TRBJ2-5, with D perhaps TRBD1 or TRBD2 (5 bases each). The germline V gene has CDR1 SGHAT and CDR2 FQNNGV. The V end was cut by 4 bases, the J end by 0 bases, with 18 bases between. CDR3 length: 17 amino acids. Here the CDR3 DNA reads TGTGCCAGCAGCTCCCCTCGGATGGGACGGAACCAAGAGACCCAGTACTTC. Its protein product is CASSSPRMGRNQETQYF.

The chain links TRBV4-1 to TRBJ2-5; tentative D call: TRBD1 (6 bases). The CDR3 consists of 15 residues. With 1 base removed from V and 5 bases from J, the gap between germline ends came to 14 bases. CDR1 MGHRA and CDR2 YSYEKL come from the germline V gene. CDR3 DNA sequence: TGCGCCAGCAGCCAAGCGTCAGGGGCTGGGGAGACCCAGTACTTC. It yields the protein CASSQASGAGETQYF.

This chain joins TRBV24-1 and TRBJ2-7; D is unclear. Germline lookup yields CDR1 KGHDR and CDR2 SFDVKD. The length of the CDR3 is 15 residues. V dropped 5 bases and J dropped 7 bases, with 20 bases sitting between them. For the CDR3, the DNA is TGTGCCACCAGTGGCCCTCCCCTTGGTAGCAAGGAGCAGTACTTC. This gives the protein CATSGPPLGSKEQYF.

The sample holds a few counts of this clonotype. This chain joins TRBV27 and TRBJ2-3, with a weak D call TRBD2 (6 bases). Germline values: CDR1 MNHEY, CDR2 SMNVEV (reference sequence). CDR3 length: 15 amino acids. V lost 6 bases to trimming and J lost 0 bases, with 13 bases between them. CDR3 region: CASRPGTSSTDTQYF. CDR3 DNA sequence: TGTGCCAGCAGGCCGGGGACTTCTAGCACAGATACGCAGTATTTT.

The chain is built from TRBV4-1 and TRBJ1-5; TRBD1 matches at 7 bases. This CDR3 spans 15 amino acids. V lost 0 bases and J lost 7; bases outside the gene matches: 6. The germline V gene encodes CDR1 MGHRA and CDR2 YSYEKL. CDR3 residues: CASSQDRRGQQPQHF. CDR3 nucleotide sequence: TGCGCCAGCAGCCAAGACCGGAGGGGGCAACAGCCCCAGCATTTT.

This clonotype has just a few counts. V is TRBV19 and J is TRBJ2-7; the match to TRBD1 covers 10 bases. V was pared by 4 bases and J by 1 base, with 7 bases of the junction left unmatched. This CDR3 region has 16 residues. Per germline, CDR1 LNHDA and CDR2 SQIVND (reference sequence). The CDR3 reads CASSTPGTGASYEQYF. In DNA form, the CDR3 reads TGTGCCAGTAGTACTCCCGGGACAGGGGCTTCCTACGAGCAGTACTTC.

This clonotype was picked up many times. The chain has TRBV10-3 and TRBJ1-5; D is possibly TRBD1 (6 bases). Trimming took 0 bases from V and 7 from J, leaving 16 bases between them. The CDR3 is made up of 16 amino acids. CDR1 is ENHRY and CDR2 is SYGVKD in the germline V gene. The DNA for the CDR3 is TGTGCCATCAGTGAGTCTGGGGTGGTACAGGGACAGCCCCAGCATTTT. It specifies CAISESGVVQGQPQHF.

The chain links TRBV12-3 or TRBV12-4 to TRBJ2-1; maybe TRBD1 (6 bases). Trimming pared 7 bases from V and 6 bases from J, leaving 13 bases between. This CDR3 contains 13 residues. The CDR3 DNA sequence: TGTGCCAGCAACTGGGGGCGCCGCAATGAGCAGTTCTTC. Amino acids: CASNWGRRNEQFF.

The CDR3 loop reads CASSPTQNYGYTF. CDR3 coding DNA: TGCGCCAGCAGCCCGACACAGAACTATGGCTACACCTTC. The chain couples TRBV5-1 to TRBJ1-2; unclear D gene. In germline, CDR1 is SGHRS, CDR2 YFSETQ. The CDR3 length is 13 residues. V dropped 4 bases and J dropped 2 bases, with 9 bases sitting between them.

There are a few counts of this clonotype. The chain has TRBV5-1 and TRBJ1-2; D may be TRBD1 (6 bases). V was shortened by 5 bases and J by 3 bases, with 11 bases between the two germline ends. The CDR3 is made up of 13 amino acids. From germline, CDR1 is SGHRS and CDR2 YFSETQ. DNA for the CDR3: TGCGCCAGCAGGACGGGGGCATACTATGGCTACACCTTC. Protein: CASRTGAYYGYTF.

This clonotype was seen a handful of times. The chain uses TRBV19 and TRBJ1-5; D is uncertain. The CDR3 is 14 amino acids. Trimming cost V 7 bases and J 4 bases, with 14 bases left between them. Per germline, CDR1 LNHDA and CDR2 SQIVND (reference sequence). In nucleotides, the CDR3 is TGTGCCAGTAAGGGATGGGATATGAATCAGCCCCAGCATTTT. Translation: CASKGWDMNQPQHF.

This clonotype was seen repeatedly, ten times or more. CDR3 region: CASSPSGSGETQYF. The CDR3 DNA reads as TGTGCCAGCAGCCCTAGCGGGAGTGGAGAGACCCAGTACTTC. J is TRBJ2-5 and V is TRBV7-6; 10 bases line up with TRBD2. The CDR3 covers 14 residues. CDR1 is SGHVS and CDR2 is FNYEAQ in the germline V gene. J lost 4 bases, V lost 5 bases, and 4 bases had no gene match.

The rearrangement links TRBV7-2 to TRBJ2-7, with TRBD1 matching over 8 bases. The CDR3 is made up of 10 amino acids. CDR1 is SGHTA, CDR2 FQGNSA, per germline. The trim removed 5 bases at V and 12 bases at J, leaving 3 bases unmatched. The CDR3 sequence is CASSRDRPYF. CDR3 bases: TGTGCCAGCAGCCGGGACAGGCCGTACTTC.

In its sample, this clonotype was seen many times. V usage is TRBV24-1 and J usage is TRBJ2-7; TRBD2 matches 11 bases. The CDR3 extends over 14 amino acids. Germline V gives CDR1 KGHDR, CDR2 SFDVKD. The junction had 3 bases not matched to a gene; V was cut back by 9 bases and J by 0 bases. This CDR3 reads CATGTSGSSYEQYF. CDR3 nucleotides: TGTGCCACCGGGACTAGCGGCAGCTCCTACGAGCAGTACTTC.

The chain recombines TRBV4-2 with TRBJ2-7; a possible D gene is TRBD2 (5 bases). This CDR3 region has 15 residues. The germline CDR1 and CDR2 sequences are LGHNA and YNFKEQ. Trimming stripped 0 bases from V and 0 bases from J, with 9 bases between. The CDR3 coding sequence is TGTGCCAGCAGCCAAGACCCTAGCAGCTCCTACGAGCAGTACTTC. Amino acids: CASSQDPSSSYEQYF.

The V and J genes are TRBV5-6 and TRBJ1-2; D gene ambiguous. The ends were cut back, 5 bases at V and 6 bases at J, with 14 bases in the middle. The CDR3 has 13 amino acids. Germline CDR1 is SGHDT and CDR2 is YYEEEE. The CDR3 DNA reads as TGTGCCAGCAGAGAGGATGGGGTGGATGGCTACACCTTC. This encodes CASREDGVDGYTF.

V is TRBV7-9 and J is TRBJ2-2; tentatively, D is TRBD1 (6 bases). CDR1 is SEHNR and CDR2 is FQNEAQ in the germline V gene (reference sequence). Deletions cut 4 bases from V and 0 bases from J, with 12 bases between. The CDR3 spans 16 residues. CDR3 in DNA: TGTGCCAGCAGCTCTGAATGGACAGCGAACACCGGGGAGCTGTTTTTT. Translating gives CASSSEWTANTGELFF.

This chain uses TRBV5-1 with TRBJ1-1; the D gene is possibly TRBD1 (5 bases). Trimming pared 3 bases from V and 0 bases from J, leaving 9 bases between. CDR3 size: 14 residues. CDR1 and CDR2 from the germline V gene are SGHRS and YFSETQ. The CDR3 spells CASSYGTLNTEAFF. The CDR3 bases are TGCGCCAGCAGCTACGGGACTTTGAACACTGAAGCTTTCTTT. The entire variable domain, with the rest obtained from reference TRBV5-1 and TRBJ1-1, is as follows: KAGVTQTPRYLIKTRGQQVTLSCSPISGHRSVSWYQQTPGQGLQFLFEYFSETQRNKGNFPGRFSGRQFSNSRSEMNVSTLELGDSALYLCASSYGTLNTEAFFGQGTRLTVV.

The genes are TRBV30 and TRBJ1-2, with TRBD1 as a possible D gene (6 bases). With 4 bases removed from V and 7 bases from J, the gap between germline ends came to 16 bases. The germline V gene has CDR1 GTSNPN and CDR2 SVGIG (reference sequence). The CDR3 runs 13 residues. The CDR3 DNA is TGTGCCTGGAATGCGGGGGGCGTATTTGGCTACACCTTC. As protein: CAWNAGGVFGYTF. Full variable domain (rest looked up from reference TRBV30 and TRBJ1-2): SQTIHQWPATLVQPVGSPLSLECTVEGTSNPNLYWYRQAAGRGLQLLFYSVGIGQISSEVPQNLSASRPQDRQFILSSKKLLLSDSGFYLCAWNAGGVFGYTFGSGTRLTVV.